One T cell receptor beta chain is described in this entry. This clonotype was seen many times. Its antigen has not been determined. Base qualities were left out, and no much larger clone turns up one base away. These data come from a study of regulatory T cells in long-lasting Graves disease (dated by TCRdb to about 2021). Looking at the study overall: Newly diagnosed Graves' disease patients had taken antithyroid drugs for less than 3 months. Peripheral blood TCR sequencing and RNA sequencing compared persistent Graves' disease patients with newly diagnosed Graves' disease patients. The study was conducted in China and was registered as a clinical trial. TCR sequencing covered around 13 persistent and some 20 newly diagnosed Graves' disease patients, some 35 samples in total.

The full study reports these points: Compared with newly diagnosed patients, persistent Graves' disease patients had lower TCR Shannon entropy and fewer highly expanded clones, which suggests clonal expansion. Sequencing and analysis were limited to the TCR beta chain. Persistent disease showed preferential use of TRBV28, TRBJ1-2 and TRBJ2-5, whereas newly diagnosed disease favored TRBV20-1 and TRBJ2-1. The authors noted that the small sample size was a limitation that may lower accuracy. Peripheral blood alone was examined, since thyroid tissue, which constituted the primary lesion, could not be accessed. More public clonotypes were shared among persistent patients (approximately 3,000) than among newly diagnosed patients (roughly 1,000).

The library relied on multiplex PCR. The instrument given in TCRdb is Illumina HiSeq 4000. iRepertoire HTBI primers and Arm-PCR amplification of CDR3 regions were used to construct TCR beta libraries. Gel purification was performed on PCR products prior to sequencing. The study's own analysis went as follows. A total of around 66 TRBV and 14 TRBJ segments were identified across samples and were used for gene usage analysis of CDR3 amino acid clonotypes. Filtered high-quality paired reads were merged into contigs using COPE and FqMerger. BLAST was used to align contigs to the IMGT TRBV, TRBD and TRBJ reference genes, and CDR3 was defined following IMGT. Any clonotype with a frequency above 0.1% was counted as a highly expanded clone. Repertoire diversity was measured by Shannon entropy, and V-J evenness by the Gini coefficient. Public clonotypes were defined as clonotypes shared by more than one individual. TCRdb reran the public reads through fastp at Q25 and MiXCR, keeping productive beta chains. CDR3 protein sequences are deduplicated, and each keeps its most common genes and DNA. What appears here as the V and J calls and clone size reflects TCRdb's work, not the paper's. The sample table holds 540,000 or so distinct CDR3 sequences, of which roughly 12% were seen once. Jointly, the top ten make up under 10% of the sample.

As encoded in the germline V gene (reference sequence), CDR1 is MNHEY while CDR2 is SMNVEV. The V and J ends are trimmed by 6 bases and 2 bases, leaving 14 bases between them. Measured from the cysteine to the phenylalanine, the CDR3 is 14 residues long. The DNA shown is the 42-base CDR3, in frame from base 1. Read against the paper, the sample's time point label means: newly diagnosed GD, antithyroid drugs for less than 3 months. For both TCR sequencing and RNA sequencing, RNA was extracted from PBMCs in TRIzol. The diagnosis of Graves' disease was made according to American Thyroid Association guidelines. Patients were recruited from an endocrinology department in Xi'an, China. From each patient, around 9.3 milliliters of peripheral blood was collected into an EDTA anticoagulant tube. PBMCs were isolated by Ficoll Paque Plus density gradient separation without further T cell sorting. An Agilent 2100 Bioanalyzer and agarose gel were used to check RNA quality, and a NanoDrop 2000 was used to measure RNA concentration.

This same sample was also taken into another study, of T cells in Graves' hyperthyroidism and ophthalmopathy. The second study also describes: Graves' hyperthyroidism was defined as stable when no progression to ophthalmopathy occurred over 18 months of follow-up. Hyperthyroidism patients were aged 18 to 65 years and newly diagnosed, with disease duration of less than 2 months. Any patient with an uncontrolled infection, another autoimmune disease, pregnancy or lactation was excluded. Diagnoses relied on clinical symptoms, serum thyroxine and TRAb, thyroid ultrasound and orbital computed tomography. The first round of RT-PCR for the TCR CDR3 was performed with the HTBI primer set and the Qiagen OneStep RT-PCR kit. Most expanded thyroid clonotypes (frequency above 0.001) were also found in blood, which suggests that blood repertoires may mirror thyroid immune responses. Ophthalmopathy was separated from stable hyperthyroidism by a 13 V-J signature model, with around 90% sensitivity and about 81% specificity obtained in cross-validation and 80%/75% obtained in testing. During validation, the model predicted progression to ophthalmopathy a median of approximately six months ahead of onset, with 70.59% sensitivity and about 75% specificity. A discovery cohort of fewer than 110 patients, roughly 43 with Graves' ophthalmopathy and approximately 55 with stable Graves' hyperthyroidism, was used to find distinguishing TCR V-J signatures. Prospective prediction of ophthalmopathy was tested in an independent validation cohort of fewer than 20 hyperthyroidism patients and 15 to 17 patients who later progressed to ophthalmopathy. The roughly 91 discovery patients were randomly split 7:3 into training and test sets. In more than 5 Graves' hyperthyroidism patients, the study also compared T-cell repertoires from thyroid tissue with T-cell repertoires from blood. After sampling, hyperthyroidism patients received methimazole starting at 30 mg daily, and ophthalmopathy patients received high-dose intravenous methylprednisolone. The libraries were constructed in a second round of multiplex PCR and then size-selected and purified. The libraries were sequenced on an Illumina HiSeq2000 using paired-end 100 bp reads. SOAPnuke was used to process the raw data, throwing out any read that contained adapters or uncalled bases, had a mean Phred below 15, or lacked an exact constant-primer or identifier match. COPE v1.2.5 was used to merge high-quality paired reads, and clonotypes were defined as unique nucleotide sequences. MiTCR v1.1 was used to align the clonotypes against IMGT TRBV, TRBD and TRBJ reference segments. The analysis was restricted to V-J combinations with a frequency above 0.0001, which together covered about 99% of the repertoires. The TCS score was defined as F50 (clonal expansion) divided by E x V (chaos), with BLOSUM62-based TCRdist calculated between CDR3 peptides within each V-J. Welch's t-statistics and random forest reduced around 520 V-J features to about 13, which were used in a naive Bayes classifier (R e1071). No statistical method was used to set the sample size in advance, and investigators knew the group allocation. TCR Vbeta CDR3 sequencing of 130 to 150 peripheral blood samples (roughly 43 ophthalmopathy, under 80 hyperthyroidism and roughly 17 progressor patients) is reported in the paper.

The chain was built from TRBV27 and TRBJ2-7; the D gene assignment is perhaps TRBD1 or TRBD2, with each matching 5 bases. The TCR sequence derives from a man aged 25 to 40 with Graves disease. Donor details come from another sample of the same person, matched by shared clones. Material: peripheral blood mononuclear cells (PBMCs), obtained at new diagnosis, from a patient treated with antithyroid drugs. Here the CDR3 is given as CASRETGPAYEQYF. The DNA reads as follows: TGTGCCAGCAGAGAGACGGGACCGGCCTACGAGCAGTACTTC.